This T cell receptor (beta chain) was found in a study of shared clonotypes between healthy human individuals. The CDR3 loop spans 12 amino acids. V lost 4 bases and J 3 bases, leaving 10 bases between the germline ends. CDR1 is SQVTM and CDR2 is ANQGSEA in the germline V gene. CD8 cells regarded as naive lacked CD45RO, were positively chosen for CCR7, and omitted terminally differentiated effector memory CD45RA+ cells. Deep-level assay runs were performed. TCRdb keeps only in-frame clones here, not all; method: immunoSEQ multiplex PCR. Counted here are about 590,000 clones, nearly 97% occurring once; the ten biggest clones make up 0.095% to 0.12%.

Sequences were obtained from naive CD8+ T cells sorted from blood. The source is a woman aged 25 to 39 in good health. V is TRBV29-1 and J is TRBJ2-7; D might be TRBD1 (6 bases). The DNA of the CDR3 is TGCAGCGTTGGGTTCAGGGGCTACGAGCAGTACTTC. Translation gives CSVGFRGYEQYF.